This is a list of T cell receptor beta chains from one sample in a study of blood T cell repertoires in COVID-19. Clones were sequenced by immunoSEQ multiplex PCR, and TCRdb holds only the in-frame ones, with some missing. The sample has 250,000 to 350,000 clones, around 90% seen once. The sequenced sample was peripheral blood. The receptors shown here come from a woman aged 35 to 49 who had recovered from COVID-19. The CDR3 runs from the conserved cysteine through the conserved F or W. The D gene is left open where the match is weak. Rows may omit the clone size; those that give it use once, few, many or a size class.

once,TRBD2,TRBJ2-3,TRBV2,TGTGCCAGCAGTGAGGGTAGCGGGAGCGGATATACGCAGTATTTT,CASSEGSGSGYTQYF
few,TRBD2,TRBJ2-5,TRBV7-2,TGTGCCAGCAGCTTAATAGCGGGAGAGACCCAGTACTTC,CASSLIAGETQYF
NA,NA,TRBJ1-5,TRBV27,TGTGCCAGCAGTCTCGGGGGGGCGCGGCAGCCCCAGCATTTT,CASSLGGARQPQHF
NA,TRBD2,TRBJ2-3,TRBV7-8,TGTGCCAGCAGCTCGATCGGACTAGCGGGGAGTGGGGCGGATACGCAGTATTTT,CASSSIGLAGSGADTQYF
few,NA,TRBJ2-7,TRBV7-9,TGTGCCAGCAGCTCCCCCTCAGTTTACGAGCAGTACTTC,CASSSPSVYEQYF
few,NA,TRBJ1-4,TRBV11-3,TGTGCCAGCAGCCCAGGGCCTCAGAAAAAACTGTTTTTT,CASSPGPQKKLFF
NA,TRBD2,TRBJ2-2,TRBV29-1,TGCAGCGTCGTCAGCGGGAGGGCCTCCGGGGAGCTGTTTTTT,CSVVSGRASGELFF
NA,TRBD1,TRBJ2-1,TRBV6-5,TGTGCCAGCAGCAGGACAGGGGGGAATGAGCAGTTCTTC,CASSRTGGNEQFF
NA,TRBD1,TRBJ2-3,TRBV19,TGTGCCAGTAGTTTCTATTACAGGGGCGCAGGAGATACGCAGTATTTT,CASSFYYRGAGDTQYF
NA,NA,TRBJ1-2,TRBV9,TGTGCCAGCAGCCCCCGTGGAGGAGCTAACTATGGCTACACCTTC,CASSPRGGANYGYTF
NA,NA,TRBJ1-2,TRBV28,TGTGCCAGCAGTAGAATCCCAACCGGGAGCCCTCAGGGCTACACCTTC,CASSRIPTGSPQGYTF
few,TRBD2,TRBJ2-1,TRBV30,TGTGCCTGGAGTCTAGCGGGAGGGTACAATGAGCAGTTCTTC,CAWSLAGGYNEQFF
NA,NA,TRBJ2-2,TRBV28,TGTGCCAGCAGTTTTCGGAGCGCCGGGGAGCTGTTTTTT,CASSFRSAGELFF
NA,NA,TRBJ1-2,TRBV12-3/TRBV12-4,TGTGCCAGCAGTTTACGGGAATTGGGGGGCTACACCTTC,CASSLRELGGYTF
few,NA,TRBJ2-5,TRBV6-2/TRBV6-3,TGTGCCAGCAGTTACGGGGGGGCTGGAGAGACCCAGTACTTC,CASSYGGAGETQYF
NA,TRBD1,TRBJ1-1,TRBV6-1,TGTGCCAGCAGTGACTGGACAGGGGGCTTGGGCACTGAAGCTTTCTTT,CASSDWTGGLGTEAFF
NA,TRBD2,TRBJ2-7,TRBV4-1,TGCGCCAGCAGCCAAGAGCGCTTTAGCGGGAGGGAGGTCGGTGAGCAGTACTTC,CASSQERFSGREVGEQYF
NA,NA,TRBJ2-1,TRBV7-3,TGTGCCAGCAGCTTAAGTGTGTCGGGAGTAAACAATGAGCAGTTCTTC,CASSLSVSGVNNEQFF
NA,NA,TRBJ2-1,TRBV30,TGTGCCTGGTGTCGGGACAACCACAATGAGCAGTTCTTC,CAWCRDNHNEQFF
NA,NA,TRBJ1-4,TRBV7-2,TGTGCCAGCAGCCCGGGGGGGCCTAATGAAAAACTGTTTTTT,CASSPGGPNEKLFF
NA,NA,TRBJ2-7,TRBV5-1,TGCGCCAGCAGCTTGGGACTAGGCCCGCCAGTCTACGAGCAGTACTTC,CASSLGLGPPVYEQYF
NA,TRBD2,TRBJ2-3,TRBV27,TGTGCCAGCAGTTCGCAAATAACCCTAGCGGGAGGGCCCACAGATACGCAGTATTTT,CASSSQITLAGGPTDTQYF
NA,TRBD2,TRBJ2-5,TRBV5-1,TGCGCCAGCAGCTTGGGAGGGGAGGGAGAGACCCAGTACTTC,CASSLGGEGETQYF
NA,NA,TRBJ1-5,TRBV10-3,TGTGCCATCAGCCCAGGTGATCAGCCCCAGCATTTT,CAISPGDQPQHF
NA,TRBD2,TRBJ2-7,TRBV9,TGTGCCAGCAGCCCCAGCGGGAGCTACGAGCAGTACTTC,CASSPSGSYEQYF
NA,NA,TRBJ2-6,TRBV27,TGTGCCAGCAGTTCAGCAGGGTGGTCTGGGGCCAACGTCCTGACTTTC,CASSSAGWSGANVLTF
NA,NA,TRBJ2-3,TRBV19,TGTGCCAGTAGTAACCCCACTTCGGCAGGGGTCACAGATACGCAGTATTTT,CASSNPTSAGVTDTQYF
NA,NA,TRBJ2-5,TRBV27,TGTGCCAGCAGTTCCCTCGGGGGGCGCGGCGAGGAGACCCAGTACTTC,CASSSLGGRGEETQYF
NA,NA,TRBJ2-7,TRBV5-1,TGCGCCAGCAGCTTGGTTCCGGAACCGGGCTACGAGCAGTACTTC,CASSLVPEPGYEQYF
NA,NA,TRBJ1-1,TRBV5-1,TGCGCCAGCAGCTTGTCAGGGATCAACACTGAAGCTTTCTTT,CASSLSGINTEAFF
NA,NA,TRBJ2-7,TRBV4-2,TGTGCCAGCAGCCAAGACAGGGGATCAAGCTACGAGCAGTACTTC,CASSQDRGSSYEQYF
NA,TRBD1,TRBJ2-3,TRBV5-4,TGTGCCAGCAGCACAGGACAGGGGACAGATACGCAGTATTTT,CASSTGQGTDTQYF
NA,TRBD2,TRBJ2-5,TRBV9,TGTGCCAGCAGCGTAGCGGCCGGGACTAGCGGGGCCAGGTACCAAGAGACCCAGTACTTC,CASSVAAGTSGARYQETQYF
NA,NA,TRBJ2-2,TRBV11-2,TGTGCCAGCAGCTTAAACAGCCCCAACACCGGGGAGCTGTTTTTT,CASSLNSPNTGELFF
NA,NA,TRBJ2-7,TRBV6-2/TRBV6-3,TGTGCCAGCAGTTACCCCGTAACTCGAACAGGGCCGAGCTCCTACGAGCAGTACTTC,CASSYPVTRTGPSSYEQYF
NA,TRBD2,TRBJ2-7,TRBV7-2,TGTGCCAGCAGCTTATATGCTAGCGGGAGTTACGAGCAGTACTTC,CASSLYASGSYEQYF
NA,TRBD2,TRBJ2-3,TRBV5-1,TGCGCCAGCAGCTCGGGCCGGACTAGCGGGAGCACAGATACGCAGTATTTT,CASSSGRTSGSTDTQYF
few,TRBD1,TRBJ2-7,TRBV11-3,TGTGCCAGCAGCTTTGGACAGGCCCTCTACGAGCAGTACTTC,CASSFGQALYEQYF
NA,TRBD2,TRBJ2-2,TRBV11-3,TGTGCCAGCAGCCATCCTCGGGGGGGTAAGAACACCGGGGAGCTGTTTTTT,CASSHPRGGKNTGELFF
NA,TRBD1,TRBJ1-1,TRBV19,TGTGCCAGTAGCCCGACAGGGACTTACACTGAAGCTTTCTTT,CASSPTGTYTEAFF
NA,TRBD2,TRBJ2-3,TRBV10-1,TGCGCCAGCAGTCGCCTAGCGGGAGCCCCCACAGATACGCAGTATTTT,CASSRLAGAPTDTQYF
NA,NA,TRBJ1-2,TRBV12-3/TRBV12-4,TGTGCCAGCAGTCCCCCGACGGGGTATGGCTACACCTTC,CASSPPTGYGYTF
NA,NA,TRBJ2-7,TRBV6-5,TGTGCCAGCAGTCGCGGACAGAAATACGAGCAGTACTTC,CASSRGQKYEQYF